The 26 T cell receptor beta chains reported below all come from one sample, sequenced in a study of metastatic and nonmetastatic thyroid tumors. All patients were treatment-naive before thyroid surgery. MiXCR reprocessed the PCR reads for TCRdb. The data hold fewer than 40,000 clones, with under 25% observed a single time. The sample consisted of tumor tissue. The receptors shown here come from a male donor with papillary thyroid cancer or a benign thyroid nodule (not recorded which). Some clones in this sample may be carry-over from other donors' samples.

This clone was observed once. The chain carries TRBV7-8 and TRBJ2-7, with 7 bases matching TRBD1. V trimming: 5 bases; J trimming: 0 bases; junction bases outside the gene matches: 13. The CDR3 spans 17 residues. Germline assignment: CDR1 SGHVS and CDR2 FQNEAQ. CDR3: CASSLKGRDRFSYEQYF. CDR3 nucleotides: TGTGCCAGCAGCCTAAAAGGTCGGGACAGATTCTCCTACGAGCAGTACTTC.

This clone has a count of ten or more. The gene calls are TRBV27 and TRBJ2-4; D unresolved. Germline V gene sequence: CDR1 MNHEY, CDR2 SMNVEV (reference sequence). V shed 8 bases and J shed 5 bases, with 13 bases lying between them. The CDR3 has 13 amino acids. CDR3 sequence reads: CASGRSIQNIQYF. The CDR3 DNA reads TGTGCCAGCGGGCGGAGTATCCAAAACATTCAGTACTTC.

By proportion, this clone is medium-sized. The chain recombines TRBV20-1 with TRBJ2-7, with 12 positions matching TRBD2. The CDR3 length is 13 residues. V gave up 5 bases and J gave up 6 bases; unmatched junction bases: 5. Germline V gene sequence: CDR1 DFQATT, CDR2 SNEGSKA (reference sequence). CDR3 residues: CSARTSGTPEQYF. The CDR3 DNA reads as TGCAGTGCTCGGACTAGCGGGACGCCCGAGCAGTACTTC.

This clone was picked up a small number of times. V and J are TRBV9 and TRBJ2-7; possible D gene TRBD2, 6 bases. Germline values: CDR1 SGDLS, CDR2 YYNGEE. This CDR3 comprises 15 residues. The germline V and J ends were trimmed by 0 bases and 3 bases, with 13 bases remaining between them. In nucleotides, the CDR3 is TGTGCCAGCAGCGTAGATGGAGGGACGAACTACGAGCAGTACTTC. Encoded protein: CASSVDGGTNYEQYF.

The J gene is TRBJ1-1, the V gene TRBV9; TRBD1 agrees at 7 bases. The V gene's germline CDR1 is SGDLS and CDR2 YYNGEE. J lost 8 bases, V lost 3 bases, and 1 base had no gene match. This CDR3 has 11 residues. CDR3 sequence (DNA): TGTGCCAGCAGCGCAGGGGGGGAAGCTTTCTTT. Amino acids: CASSAGGEAFF.

This clone was detected a few times. The rearrangement uses TRBV6-5 and TRBJ1-6; weak D call: TRBD1 (5 bases). Germline V gene data show CDR1 as MNHEY and CDR2 as SVGAGI. This CDR3 has 14 residues. Trimming left V 1 base short and J 7 bases short, with 8 bases between. CDR3 coding DNA: TGTGCCAGCAGTTACTTGTCAGGGAATTCACCCCTCCACTTT. It is translated as CASSYLSGNSPLHF.

This clone was counted between two and nine times. This rearrangement joins TRBV6-4 to TRBJ1-2; D is unclear. V lost 6 bases and J lost 8, with 13 bases in between. Germline loops: CDR1 MRHNA, CDR2 SNTAGT. This CDR3 spans 12 amino acids. CDR3 residues: CASSHGPGGYTF. The CDR3 nucleotides read TGTGCCAGCAGCCACGGGCCTGGGGGCTACACCTTC.

The V call is TRBV3-1, the J call TRBJ2-3, with TRBD1 matching over 9 bases. V shed 5 bases, J shed 7 bases, and the junction held 13 bases outside the gene matches. This CDR3 region has 16 residues. Germline lookup yields CDR1 LGHDT and CDR2 YNNKEL (reference sequence). CDR3 sequence reads: CASSKSGTGSFHTQYF. The CDR3 nucleotides read TGTGCCAGCAGCAAGTCCGGGACAGGGAGTTTCCATACGCAGTATTTT.

Many counts were recorded for this clone. The chain links TRBV10-3 to TRBJ1-1; D unresolved. Germline V lookup: CDR1 ENHRY, CDR2 SYGVKD. The CDR3 is made up of 14 amino acids. Trimming removed 3 bases at V and 6 bases at J, with 14 bases between. As DNA, the CDR3 is TGTGCCATCAGTGACCCGGCAGGTTTCCCTGAAGCTTTCTTT. Translation: CAISDPAGFPEAFF.

This clone was picked up many times. V and J are TRBV28 and TRBJ2-5; no clear D gene. Germline CDR1 MDHEN, CDR2 SYDVKM. The CDR3 runs 20 residues. The V end was cut by 7 bases, the J end by 5 bases, with 35 bases between. CDR3 sequence reads: CASIQLVKAYDAGMGETQYF. Here the CDR3 DNA reads TGTGCCAGCATTCAGTTAGTCAAAGCCTACGACGCCGGAATGGGGGAGACCCAGTACTTC.

This clone appeared many times. The chain is built from TRBV4-3 and TRBJ1-1, with D uncertain. The CDR3 length is 16 residues. CDR1 and CDR2 (germline): LGHNA, YSLEER. V gave up 1 base and J gave up 1 base, with 13 bases separating them. The CDR3 sequence: CASSQGVQGANTEAFF. CDR3 coding DNA: TGCGCCAGCAGCCAAGGAGTTCAAGGAGCGAACACTGAAGCTTTCTTT.

Ten or more counts support this clone. A single base separates this from a much larger clone, so it may be a read error. It is likely a read error, because the conserved phenylalanine at the end of the CDR3 is missing. The J gene is TRBJ1-1, the V gene TRBV6-2 or TRBV6-3; D not resolved. The CDR3 has 13 residues. The ends were cut back, 8 bases at V and 3 bases at J, with 13 bases in the middle. CDR1 is MNHEY, CDR2 SVGEGT, per germline. CDR3 sequence (DNA): TGTGCCAGCTTCAGGCAGATGCACACTGAAGCTTTCTCT. This translates into CASFRQMHTEAFS.

In this sample, this clone turned up many times. The J gene is TRBJ1-2, the V gene TRBV30; D gene uncertain. The germline CDR1 and CDR2 sequences are GTSNPN and SVGIG (reference sequence). This CDR3 comprises 14 residues. V lost 3 bases and J 5 bases, leaving 16 bases between the germline ends. CDR3 DNA: TGTGCCTGGAGACCTCCTGATGCGTATTATGGCTACACCTTC. Its protein product is CAWRPPDAYYGYTF.

This clone was observed many times. The V and J genes are TRBV18 and TRBJ2-1, with D perhaps matching TRBD1 (6 bases). Germline CDR1 and CDR2: KGHSH and LQKENI. Trimming took 3 bases from V and 5 from J, leaving 11 bases between them. This CDR3 is 14 amino acids long. The chain's CDR3 is CASSPTGSNNEQFF. For the CDR3, the DNA is TGTGCCAGCTCACCGACAGGATCTAACAATGAGCAGTTCTTC.

By share, this clone counts as medium-sized. The chain has TRBV6-2 or TRBV6-3 and TRBJ2-7; 8 bases fit TRBD2. V trimming: 0 bases; J trimming: 5 bases; junction bases outside the gene matches: 15. The germline V gene has CDR1 MNHEY and CDR2 SVGEGT. CDR3 size: 18 residues. CDR3: CASSYSKIRREGRNEQYF. The CDR3 DNA is TGTGCCAGCAGTTACTCGAAGATTCGTCGGGAGGGCCGAAACGAGCAGTACTTC.

There are a few counts of this clone. The chain couples TRBV28 to TRBJ1-2; TRBD1 might be the D (6 bases). The germline V gene has CDR1 MDHEN and CDR2 SYDVKM. Deletions cut 4 bases from V and 5 bases from J, with 20 bases between. The CDR3 spans 16 residues. The CDR3 loop reads CASSSQGSYWDYGYTF. Here the CDR3 DNA reads TGTGCCAGCAGTTCCCAGGGGAGCTATTGGGATTATGGCTACACCTTC.

This rearrangement joins TRBV6-1 to TRBJ2-2; D is undetermined. Germline lookup yields CDR1 MNHNS and CDR2 SASEGT. This CDR3 comprises 12 residues. V dropped 6 bases and J dropped 7 bases, with 9 bases sitting between them. CDR3 amino acids: CASSHPFGELFF. In DNA form, the CDR3 reads TGTGCCAGCAGCCACCCTTTCGGGGAGCTGTTTTTT.

The rearrangement links TRBV30 to TRBJ2-7; the D is unclear. This CDR3 comprises 11 residues. The germline V gene has CDR1 GTSNPN and CDR2 SVGIG (reference sequence). V was pared by 2 bases and J by 3 bases, with 5 bases between. The CDR3 DNA reads TGTGCCTGGAGTTGGGACTACGAGCAGTACTTC. Translating it yields CAWSWDYEQYF.

This clone has a count of ten or more. This may come from a read error, since a much larger clone is one base off. The chain employs TRBV19 and TRBJ2-2; 14 bases are a match to TRBD2. In germline, CDR1 is LNHDA, CDR2 SQIVND (reference sequence). The CDR3 is 18 amino acids. Losses at the gene ends were 3 bases for V and 4 bases for J; bases not matched to a gene: 7. The CDR3 spells CASSMGLAGVLPTGELFF. The CDR3 nucleotides are TGTGCCAGTAGTATGGGACTAGCGGGAGTGCTGCCCACCGGGGAGCTGTTTTTT.

There are many counts of this clone. The rearrangement joins TRBV6-1 to TRBJ2-5, with D perhaps TRBD1 (6 bases). Trimming removed 7 bases at V and 4 bases at J, with 16 bases between. The length of the CDR3 is 14 residues. Germline CDR1 reads MNHNS; CDR2 reads SASEGT. For the CDR3, the DNA is TGTGCCAGCAAGAATCAGGGGCGCGGAGAGACCCAGTACTTC. The encoded protein is CASKNQGRGETQYF.

This clone was recorded at least ten times. This chain connects TRBV5-1 to TRBJ2-7; 7 positions match TRBD1. The germline V gene encodes CDR1 SGHRS and CDR2 YFSETQ. With V trimmed by 4 bases and J by 6 bases, 10 bases remained unmatched. The CDR3 extends over 14 amino acids. Here the CDR3 reads CASSPLRQGSEQYF. The DNA of the CDR3 is TGCGCCAGCAGCCCGCTCCGACAGGGTTCCGAGCAGTACTTC.

This clone turned up a few times. The chain is built from TRBV28 and TRBJ1-2, with 7 bases lining up with TRBD1. Germline lookup yields CDR1 MDHEN and CDR2 SYDVKM. V was clipped by 5 bases and J by 5 bases; unmatched bases: 5. The CDR3 covers 13 residues. CDR3 loop: CASSHDRVYGYTF. The CDR3 nucleotides read TGTGCCAGCAGTCATGACAGGGTATATGGCTACACCTTC.

In its sample, this clone was seen many times. The chain joins TRBV6-1 to TRBJ1-1; D not resolved. V lost 5 bases and J 1 base, leaving 8 bases between the germline ends. Germline loops: CDR1 MNHNS, CDR2 SASEGT. This CDR3 comprises 13 residues. As DNA, the CDR3 is TGTGCCAGCAGTCCCCGGGGGAACACTGAAGCTTTCTTT. Protein: CASSPRGNTEAFF.

Many counts were recorded for this clone. V and J are TRBV6-6 and TRBJ1-3; no firm D call. V lost 0 bases and J 0 bases, leaving 9 bases between the germline ends. Germline CDR1 is MNHNY and CDR2 is SVGAGI (reference sequence). The CDR3 has 16 residues. CDR3 loop: CASSYSLRSSGNTIYF. The CDR3 coding sequence is TGTGCCAGCAGTTACTCGCTCCGATCCTCTGGAAACACCATATATTTT.

This clone was seen ten or more times. The genes are TRBV30 and TRBJ2-3; 8 bases are a match to TRBD2. CDR1 GTSNPN and CDR2 SVGIG come from the germline V gene (reference sequence). The CDR3 length is 12 residues. The V segment lost 4 bases and the J segment 3 bases; nucleotides outside the gene matches: 0. The CDR3 here is CAWTSGTDTQYF. CDR3 nucleotide sequence: TGTGCCTGGACTAGCGGGACAGATACGCAGTATTTT. The full variable domain, with the rest looked up from reference TRBV30 and TRBJ2-3, is SQTIHQWPATLVQPVGSPLSLECTVEGTSNPNLYWYRQAAGRGLQLLFYSVGIGQISSEVPQNLSASRPQDRQFILSSKKLLLSDSGFYLCAWTSGTDTQYFGPGTRLTVL.

Judged by abundance, this clone is medium-sized. This sequence joins TRBV6-1 and TRBJ1-5, with D hard to call. CDR1 is MNHNS and CDR2 is SASEGT in the germline V gene. Trimming left V 8 bases short and J 9 bases short, with 14 bases between. This CDR3 comprises 12 residues. The CDR3 reads CASGEANLPQHF. The CDR3 region has the DNA TGTGCCAGCGGCGAGGCCAATTTGCCCCAGCATTTT.